The 14 T cell receptor beta chains presented below share a single source sample, sequenced in a study of OX40 agonist ivuxolimab in advanced cancers. Clones were read by immunoSEQ multiplex PCR, and TCRdb kept only the in-frame ones, dropping some. Of just under 65,000 clones listed, approximately 85% were seen once; the top ten hold about 1%. The starting material was CD4+ or CD8+ T cells sorted from blood, obtained in a trial of the OX40 agonist ivuxolimab. The receptors stem from an adult with an advanced solid tumor such as melanoma, head and neck, liver or kidney cancer.

The chain carries TRBV9 and TRBJ2-7, with D tentatively TRBD2 (5 bases). The germline gives CDR1 SGDLS, CDR2 YYNGEE. Trimming took 5 bases from V and 1 from J, leaving 16 bases between them. CDR3 length equals 15 residues. The CDR3 region has the DNA TGTGCCAGCAGACGAGACCTAGCCGGTTCCTACGAGCAGTACTTC. This encodes CASRRDLAGSYEQYF.

The chain combines TRBV15 with TRBJ1-6, with D possibly being TRBD1 (5 bases). Germline V lookup: CDR1 LNHNV, CDR2 YYDKDF (reference sequence). Between the trimmed V and J ends, which lost 0 bases and 7 bases, there was a span of 16 bases. The CDR3 runs to 17 residues. This CDR3 reads CATSRDRALRGNSPLHF. The CDR3 bases are TGTGCCACCAGCAGAGATAGGGCACTTCGGGGGAATTCACCCCTCCACTTT.

The CDR3 here is CASSPNPPLGQAAYNEQFF. DNA for the CDR3: TGTGCCAGCTCACCAAACCCCCCCCTCGGGCAGGCGGCCTACAATGAGCAGTTCTTC. The chain recombines TRBV18 with TRBJ2-1; unclear D gene. The germline V gene encodes CDR1 KGHSH and CDR2 LQKENI. The CDR3 has 19 residues. The V end was cut by 2 bases, the J end by 2 bases, with 22 bases between. Together with reference TRBV18 and TRBJ2-1, the CDR3 gives the full variable domain: NAGVMQNPRHLVRRRGQEARLRCSPMKGHSHVYWYRQLPEEGLKFMVYLQKENIIDESGMPKERFSAEFPKEGPSILRIQQVVRGDSAAYFCASSPNPPLGQAAYNEQFFGPGTRLTVL.

This chain links TRBV2 with TRBJ2-2; 8 nucleotides match TRBD2. V lost 3 bases and J lost 5; bases outside the gene matches: 5. This CDR3 spans 15 amino acids. The germline V gene encodes CDR1 SNHLY and CDR2 FYNNEI. CDR3 sequence: CASSDGTRGTGELFF. The CDR3 DNA reads as TGTGCCAGCAGTGACGGGACTAGAGGTACCGGGGAGCTGTTTTTT.

The V call is TRBV30, the J call TRBJ1-4; D is unresolved. Germline lookup yields CDR1 GTSNPN and CDR2 SVGIG (reference sequence). The CDR3 sequence is 13 residues long. The V gene lost 2 bases and the J gene lost 0 bases, with 4 bases spanning the gap. This CDR3 reads CAWSFSTNEKLFF. The DNA of the CDR3 is TGTGCCTGGAGTTTCTCAACTAATGAAAAACTGTTTTTT.

The V gene is TRBV7-2, the J gene TRBJ1-1, with unresolved D. The ends were cut back, 4 bases at V and 0 bases at J, with 6 bases in the middle. The V gene's germline CDR1 is SGHTA and CDR2 FQGNSA. The CDR3 totals 13 residues. The chain's CDR3 is CASSSALNTEAFF. DNA of the CDR3: TGTGCCAGCAGCTCCGCCTTGAACACTGAAGCTTTCTTT.

The chain employs TRBV19 and TRBJ2-5; TRBD2 agrees at 10 bases. V lost 5 bases, J lost 4 bases, and 7 bases stayed unmatched. Germline-derived CDR1 and CDR2 are LNHDA and SQIVND (reference sequence). This CDR3 is 15 amino acids long. The CDR3: CASSSSGGAAETQYF. CDR3 nucleotides: TGTGCCAGTAGTTCGAGCGGGGGGGCCGCAGAGACCCAGTACTTC.

The chain couples TRBV9 to TRBJ2-4; 7 nucleotides match TRBD1. The CDR3 runs to 13 residues. Germline CDR1 is SGDLS and CDR2 is YYNGEE. The ends lost 4 bases at V and 5 bases at J; junction bases unmatched: 3. CDR3 protein: CASSMGTENIQYF. The CDR3 DNA follows: TGTGCCAGCAGCATGGGGACAGAAAACATTCAGTACTTC.

V and J are TRBV7-9 and TRBJ1-4, with no clear D. With 5 bases removed from V and 5 bases from J, the gap between germline ends came to 6 bases. From germline, CDR1 is SEHNR and CDR2 FQNEAQ (reference sequence). The CDR3 length is 12 residues. CDR3 protein: CASSRGNEKLFF. The CDR3 region has the DNA TGTGCCAGCAGCCGCGGGAATGAAAAACTGTTTTTT.

This rearrangement joins TRBV19 to TRBJ1-1, with D maybe TRBD1 (6 bases). The CDR3 has 15 amino acids. Germline V gives CDR1 LNHDA, CDR2 SQIVND (reference sequence). V gave up 6 bases and J gave up 1 base, with 15 bases separating them. The CDR3: CASSSGQQGNTEAFF. The CDR3 DNA sequence: TGTGCCAGTAGCTCTGGACAGCAAGGGAACACTGAAGCTTTCTTT.

This clone was counted a few times. V gene TRBV6-5 combines with J gene TRBJ1-5, with TRBD1 matching 9 bases. This CDR3 contains 15 residues. V was pared by 0 bases and J by 6 bases, with 3 bases of the junction left unmatched. Germline lookup yields CDR1 MNHEY and CDR2 SVGAGI. The CDR3 DNA sequence: TGTGCCAGCAGTTACTCGGGACAGGGAAGTCAGCCCCAGCATTTT. This codes for CASSYSGQGSQPQHF.

V is TRBV18 and J is TRBJ2-1, with D perhaps matching TRBD1 (5 bases). The CDR3 runs 15 residues. The V gene's germline CDR1 is KGHSH and CDR2 LQKENI. V was shortened by 4 bases and J by 5 bases, with 15 bases between the two germline ends. The CDR3 DNA reads as TGTGCCAGCTCACTACTACCAGGGTACGACAATGAGCAGTTCTTC. Its protein product is CASSLLPGYDNEQFF. The full variable domain, with the rest looked up from reference TRBV18 and TRBJ2-1, is NAGVMQNPRHLVRRRGQEARLRCSPMKGHSHVYWYRQLPEEGLKFMVYLQKENIIDESGMPKERFSAEFPKEGPSILRIQQVVRGDSAAYFCASSLLPGYDNEQFFGPGTRLTVL.

The chain recombines TRBV30 with TRBJ1-1; the match to TRBD1 covers 8 bases. Germline V gene data show CDR1 as GTSNPN and CDR2 as SVGIG (reference sequence). The V segment lost 5 bases and the J segment 3 bases; nucleotides outside the gene matches: 5. The CDR3 consists of 13 residues. The CDR3 reads CAWGQGRDTEAFF. CDR3 in DNA: TGTGCCTGGGGACAGGGAAGGGACACTGAAGCTTTCTTT.

The rearrangement joins TRBV4-1 to TRBJ2-1; D is unclear. Trimming pared 1 base from V and 2 bases from J, leaving 9 bases between. The CDR3 spans 15 residues. Germline lookup yields CDR1 MGHRA and CDR2 YSYEKL. The CDR3 DNA follows: TGCGCCAGCAGCCAAGGGGCAACTACCTACAATGAGCAGTTCTTC. This translates into CASSQGATTYNEQFF.